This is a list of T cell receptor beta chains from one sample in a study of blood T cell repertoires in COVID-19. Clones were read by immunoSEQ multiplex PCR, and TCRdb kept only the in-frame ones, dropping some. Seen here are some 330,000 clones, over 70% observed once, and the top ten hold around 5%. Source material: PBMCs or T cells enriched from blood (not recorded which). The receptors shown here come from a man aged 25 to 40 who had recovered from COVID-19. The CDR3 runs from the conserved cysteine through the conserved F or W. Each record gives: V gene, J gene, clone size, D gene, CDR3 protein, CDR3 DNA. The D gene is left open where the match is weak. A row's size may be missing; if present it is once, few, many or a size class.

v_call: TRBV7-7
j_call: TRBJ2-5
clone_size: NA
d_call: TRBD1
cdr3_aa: CASSQRQGPNPGETQYF
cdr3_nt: TGTGCCAGCAGCCAAAGACAGGGACCAAACCCTGGAGAGACCCAGTACTTC

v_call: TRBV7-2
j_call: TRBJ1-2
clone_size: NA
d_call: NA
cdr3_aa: CASSLGAGGGYTF
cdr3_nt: TGTGCCAGCAGCTTAGGGGCAGGTGGAGGCTACACCTTC

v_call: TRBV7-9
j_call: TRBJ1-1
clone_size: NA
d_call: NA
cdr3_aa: CASSLALGRPNTEAFF
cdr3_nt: TGTGCCAGCAGCTTAGCTCTCGGGAGACCGAACACTGAAGCTTTCTTT

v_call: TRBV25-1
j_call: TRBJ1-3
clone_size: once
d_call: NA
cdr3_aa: CASSESGTAFYPRIYF
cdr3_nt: TGTGCCAGCAGTGAATCCGGCACAGCATTCTACCCGAGAATATATTTT

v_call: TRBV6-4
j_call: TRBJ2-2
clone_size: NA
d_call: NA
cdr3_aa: CASSGSKNTGELFF
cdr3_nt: TGTGCCAGCAGTGGTAGCAAGAACACCGGGGAGCTGTTTTTT

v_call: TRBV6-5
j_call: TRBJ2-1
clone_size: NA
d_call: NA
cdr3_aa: CASSYRGIGYNEQFF
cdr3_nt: TGTGCCAGCAGTTACCGGGGGATCGGCTACAATGAGCAGTTCTTC

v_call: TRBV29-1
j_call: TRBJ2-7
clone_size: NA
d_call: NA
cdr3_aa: CSVDTGGEQYF
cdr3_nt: TGCAGCGTTGATACAGGTGGCGAGCAGTACTTC

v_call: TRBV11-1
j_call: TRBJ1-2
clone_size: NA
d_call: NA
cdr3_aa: CASSLDGGQGYGYTF
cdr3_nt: TGTGCCAGCAGCTTAGACGGAGGGCAGGGCTATGGCTACACCTTC

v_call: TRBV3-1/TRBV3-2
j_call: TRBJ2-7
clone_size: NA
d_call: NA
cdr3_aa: CASSLRQNYEQYF
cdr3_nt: TGTGCCAGCAGCCTTAGACAGAACTACGAGCAGTACTTC

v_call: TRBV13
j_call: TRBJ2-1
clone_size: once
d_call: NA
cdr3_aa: CASSSQSRRVYNEQFF
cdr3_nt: TGTGCCAGCAGCTCCCAGTCCCGGAGGGTCTACAATGAGCAGTTCTTC

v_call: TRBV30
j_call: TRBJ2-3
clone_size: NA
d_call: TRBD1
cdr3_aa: CAWSVLVTGYTDTQYF
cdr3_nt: TGTGCCTGGAGTGTACTAGTGACAGGGTATACAGATACGCAGTATTTT

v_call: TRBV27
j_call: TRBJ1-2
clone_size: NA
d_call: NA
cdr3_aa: CASSGTNYGYTF
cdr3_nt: TGTGCCAGCAGCGGGACTAACTATGGCTACACCTTC